This entry describes one TCR beta chain. These data originate in a study of T-cell memory formation after mild COVID-19. The length of the CDR3 is 12 residues. Trimming cost V 8 bases and J 6 bases, with 10 bases left between them. Germline loops: CDR1 LGHNA, CDR2 YSLEER. From the 5' RACE reads, TCRdb called clonotypes with MiXCR, one entry per CDR3 protein. The sample lists more than 450,000 distinct CDR3 sequences, under 20% occurring once. The rearrangement links TRBV4-3 to TRBJ1-4; no definite D call. The sequenced material came from PBMCs or a T cell subset sorted from them (not recorded which). This TCR came from an adult woman who had mild COVID-19 (a few samples of this study predate the infection). Cell type and time point are not known. As DNA, the CDR3 is TGCGCCAGCTCGAGCACACATGAAAAACTGTTTTTT. Protein sequence: CASSSTHEKLFF.